These T cell receptor beta chains were read from a single sample in a study of T cell responses to AZD1222 COVID-19 vaccine. Produced via immunoSEQ multiplex PCR; TCRdb's table is partial and in-frame only. The sample consists of 120,000 or so clones, roughly 92% of them appearing once. The source was peripheral blood, collected on day 0 of AZD1222 vaccination. The receptors here all came from an adult in good health. The CDR3 runs from the conserved cysteine through the conserved F or W. Each record gives: D gene, clone size, J gene, V gene, CDR3 DNA, CDR3 protein. D genes are given only for firm matches. Clone size is stated in some rows and not others, as once, few, many or a class when expanded.

d_gene: TRBD1
abundance: NA
j_gene: TRBJ2-1
v_gene: TRBV18
CDR3nt: TGTGCCAGCTCTCCGGGACAGGGAGCCGACAATGAGCAGTTCTTC
CDR3aa: CASSPGQGADNEQFF

d_gene: NA
abundance: NA
j_gene: TRBJ2-3
v_gene: TRBV11-2
CDR3nt: TGTGCCAGCCGCGGCCGGGCCCTGAGCACAGATACGCAGTATTTT
CDR3aa: CASRGRALSTDTQYF

d_gene: TRBD1
abundance: NA
j_gene: TRBJ1-1
v_gene: TRBV2
CDR3nt: TGTGCCAGCGGGACAGGCTTCGGGGGCACTGAAGCTTTCTTT
CDR3aa: CASGTGFGGTEAFF

d_gene: NA
abundance: NA
j_gene: TRBJ2-6
v_gene: TRBV11-2
CDR3nt: TGTGCCAGCAGGACAGCTTCCTCTGGGGCCAACGTCCTGACTTTC
CDR3aa: CASRTASSGANVLTF

d_gene: TRBD1
abundance: once
j_gene: TRBJ1-1
v_gene: TRBV13
CDR3nt: TGTGCCAGCAGCACCGGGACAGCGGGCACTGAAGCTTTCTTT
CDR3aa: CASSTGTAGTEAFF

d_gene: NA
abundance: NA
j_gene: TRBJ2-2
v_gene: TRBV21-1
CDR3nt: TGTGCCAGCAGCCTAAATACGGGGCGGGAGCTGTTTTTT
CDR3aa: CASSLNTGRELFF

d_gene: NA
abundance: NA
j_gene: TRBJ1-1
v_gene: TRBV3-1/TRBV3-2
CDR3nt: TGTGCCAGCAGCCATACAGGTCCCACGCCTGAAGCTTTCTTT
CDR3aa: CASSHTGPTPEAFF

d_gene: NA
abundance: NA
j_gene: TRBJ1-5
v_gene: TRBV6-5
CDR3nt: TGTGCCAGCAGGGTCGGACAGATTAGCAATCAGCCCCAGCATTTT
CDR3aa: CASRVGQISNQPQHF

d_gene: NA
abundance: NA
j_gene: TRBJ1-1
v_gene: TRBV6-5
CDR3nt: TGTGCCAGCAGTTACTCCAGGGGTATGAACACTGAAGCTTTCTTT
CDR3aa: CASSYSRGMNTEAFF

d_gene: TRBD1
abundance: once
j_gene: TRBJ1-2
v_gene: TRBV4-1
CDR3nt: TGCGCCAGCAGCCAAGGACAGGGGGCAAACTATGGCTACACCTTC
CDR3aa: CASSQGQGANYGYTF

d_gene: TRBD1
abundance: NA
j_gene: TRBJ1-4
v_gene: TRBV7-9
CDR3nt: TGTGCCAGCAGCCCGGGACAGGGGAGTGAAAAACTGTTTTTT
CDR3aa: CASSPGQGSEKLFF

d_gene: TRBD1
abundance: NA
j_gene: TRBJ1-5
v_gene: TRBV24-1
CDR3nt: TGTGCCACCAGTGATGGGGGGGGCAGGGGGCAGGATCAGCCCCAGCATTTT
CDR3aa: CATSDGGGRGQDQPQHF